Listed below are T cell receptor beta chains from one sample, sequenced in a study of blood T cell repertoires in COVID-19. Repertoires were generated with immunoSEQ multiplex PCR, while TCRdb's copy carries only in-frame clones and drops some. The data contain around 280,000 clones, around 87% of them singletons. Material for sequencing was PBMCs or T cells enriched from blood (not recorded which). The receptor source for this set is a woman younger than 35 with acute COVID-19. The CDR3 runs from the conserved cysteine through the conserved F or W. Each record gives: V gene, D gene, J gene, clone size, CDR3 protein, CDR3 DNA. The D gene is left open where the match is weak. Expanded clones are given a class, and other clones once, few, many or no size at all.

TRBV19	NA	TRBJ1-5	NA	CASGGTQPQHF	TGTGCCAGCGGGGGGACCCAGCCCCAGCATTTT
TRBV4-2	NA	TRBJ2-7	NA	CASSQEAGRGYEQYF	TGTGCCAGCAGCCAAGAGGCCGGGCGGGGCTACGAGCAGTACTTC
TRBV7-6	TRBD2	TRBJ2-7	NA	CASSPGTSGNYEQYF	TGTGCCAGCAGCCCCGGGACTAGCGGGAACTACGAGCAGTACTTC
TRBV5-1	TRBD1	TRBJ1-6	NA	CASSYYGTDSNSPLHF	TGCGCCAGCAGCTATTACGGGACAGACAGTAATTCACCCCTCCACTTT
TRBV5-1	NA	TRBJ2-3	NA	CASSLGGSGTDTQYF	TGCGCCAGCAGCTTGGGCGGTAGCGGAACAGATACGCAGTATTTT
TRBV7-2	NA	TRBJ2-5	few	CASSDPYRVSGETQYF	TGTGCCAGCAGCGATCCATACAGGGTGTCGGGAGAGACCCAGTACTTC
TRBV12-1	NA	TRBJ2-2	NA	CASSFVREIVTGELFF	TGTGCCAGCAGCTTTGTGCGGGAGATCGTCACCGGGGAGCTGTTTTTT
TRBV5-6	NA	TRBJ1-1	once	CASSASRTEAFF	TGTGCCAGCAGCGCCTCTAGAACTGAAGCTTTCTTT
TRBV19	NA	TRBJ2-5	NA	CASSIFSQGQETQYF	TGTGCCAGTAGTATTTTCTCGCAGGGCCAAGAGACCCAGTACTTC
TRBV18	TRBD1	TRBJ2-3	NA	CASSLHRKGQAMSTDTQYF	TGTGCCAGCTCGCTTCATCGAAAGGGACAGGCGATGAGCACAGATACGCAGTATTTT
TRBV19	NA	TRBJ1-2	NA	CASSPSTGNYGYTF	TGTGCCAGTAGTCCATCGACAGGAAACTATGGCTACACCTTC
TRBV27	TRBD2	TRBJ2-1	NA	CASSSTSGRAIEQFF	TGTGCCAGCAGTTCAACTAGCGGGAGGGCCATTGAGCAGTTCTTC
TRBV14	TRBD2	TRBJ2-2	NA	CASSQTDREVNTGELFF	TGTGCCAGCAGCCAAACTGACCGGGAGGTGAACACCGGGGAGCTGTTTTTT
TRBV5-6	NA	TRBJ2-5	once	CVSSLQETQYF	TGTGTCAGCAGCCTTCAAGAGACCCAGTACTTC
TRBV28	TRBD1	TRBJ1-4	NA	CASSPAGGQVVLTNEKLFF	TGTGCCAGCAGTCCAGCAGGAGGACAGGTTGTGTTAACTAATGAAAAACTGTTTTTT
TRBV25-1	TRBD2	TRBJ2-3	NA	CASSDHTGGPPGDTQYF	TGTGCCAGCAGTGATCATACGGGAGGGCCACCGGGAGATACGCAGTATTTT
TRBV12-3/TRBV12-4	TRBD1	TRBJ1-1	NA	CASSPGGLTEAFF	TGTGCCAGCAGTCCAGGGGGCCTCACTGAAGCTTTCTTT
TRBV15	NA	TRBJ2-5	NA	CATSRPPRSRVETQYF	TGTGCCACCAGCAGACCTCCCCGGAGCCGAGTAGAGACCCAGTACTTC
TRBV5-6	NA	TRBJ2-1	once	CASSFSPSDEQFF	TGTGCCAGCAGCTTCAGCCCAAGCGATGAGCAGTTCTTC
TRBV6-5	NA	TRBJ1-3	NA	CASSYQGSSGNTIYF	TGTGCCAGCAGTTACCAGGGGTCATCTGGAAACACCATATATTTT
TRBV18	NA	TRBJ2-5	few	CASSPSQGGETQYF	TGTGCCAGCTCACCTTCTCAGGGTGGGGAGACCCAGTACTTC
TRBV5-1	TRBD1	TRBJ1-4	once	CASSLRTGGGEKLFF	TGCGCCAGCAGCTTAAGGACAGGGGGCGGGGAAAAACTGTTTTTT
TRBV2	NA	TRBJ1-2	NA	CASSGGYGYTF	TGTGCCAGCAGTGGAGGGTATGGCTACACCTTC
TRBV10-3	TRBD1	TRBJ2-3	NA	CAISEWGQGTTDTQYF	TGTGCCATCAGTGAGTGGGGACAGGGGACGACAGATACGCAGTATTTT
TRBV5-4	NA	TRBJ2-3	NA	CASSPNNFLATDTQYF	TGTGCCAGCAGCCCCAACAACTTTCTAGCAACAGATACGCAGTATTTT
TRBV27	TRBD2	TRBJ2-1	NA	CASTLVAGEYEQFF	TGTGCCAGCACCCTTGTGGCGGGAGAATATGAGCAGTTCTTC
TRBV18	TRBD1	TRBJ1-5	NA	CASSPGGQGGSNQPQHF	TGTGCCAGCTCACCCGGGGGACAGGGAGGGAGCAATCAGCCCCAGCATTTT
TRBV9	NA	TRBJ2-4	NA	CASSHRAEADLAKNIQYF	TGTGCCAGCAGCCATCGAGCGGAGGCGGACTTAGCCAAAAACATTCAGTACTTC
TRBV19	TRBD1	TRBJ1-5	NA	CASRQGAFNQPQHF	TGTGCCAGTCGCCAGGGGGCCTTCAATCAGCCCCAGCATTTT
TRBV28	NA	TRBJ1-5	NA	CASRANRALVYQPQHF	TGTGCCAGCAGGGCAAACAGGGCATTAGTGTATCAGCCCCAGCATTTT
TRBV7-2	NA	TRBJ2-7	NA	CASRLDYEQYF	TGTGCCAGCAGACTCGATTACGAGCAGTACTTC
TRBV4-1	TRBD1	TRBJ1-5	NA	CASSQQPGQGNQPQHF	TGCGCCAGCAGCCAACAACCGGGACAGGGTAATCAGCCCCAGCATTTT
TRBV29-1	NA	TRBJ1-4	NA	CSVRPGGEKLFF	TGCAGCGTTCGCCCTGGAGGAGAAAAACTGTTTTTT
TRBV23-1	TRBD2	TRBJ2-5	few	CASSQSGGGAGPSRTQYF	TGCGCCAGCAGTCAATCGGGGGGGGGAGCAGGGCCCTCTAGGACCCAGTACTTC
TRBV9	TRBD1	TRBJ1-2	NA	CASSVGHRGYGYTF	TGTGCCAGCAGCGTAGGGCACAGGGGATATGGCTACACCTTC
TRBV4-1	TRBD1	TRBJ1-5	few	CASSPETGGGSNQPQHF	TGCGCCAGCAGCCCAGAAACAGGGGGAGGGAGCAATCAGCCCCAGCATTTT
TRBV7-9	TRBD2	TRBJ2-1	NA	CASSLGPSGSNEQFF	TGTGCCAGCAGCTTAGGCCCTAGCGGGTCCAATGAGCAGTTCTTC
TRBV4-2	TRBD2	TRBJ2-1	NA	CASSQVLAGGPNEQFF	TGTGCCAGCAGCCAAGTTCTAGCGGGAGGGCCCAATGAGCAGTTCTTC
TRBV3-1/TRBV3-2	NA	TRBJ1-2	many	CASSQDHGVSGYTF	TGTGCCAGCAGCCAAGATCACGGGGTTAGTGGCTACACCTTC
TRBV9	NA	TRBJ2-1	NA	CASSVGYSGGSYNEQFF	TGTGCCAGCAGCGTGGGCTATAGTGGAGGCTCCTACAATGAGCAGTTCTTC
TRBV2	TRBD2	TRBJ2-7	NA	CASRALAGVYEQYF	TGTGCCAGCAGAGCACTAGCGGGAGTCTACGAGCAGTACTTC
TRBV5-1	TRBD1	TRBJ2-2	NA	CASSPGTGLNTGELFF	TGCGCCAGCAGCCCCGGGACAGGGCTGAACACCGGGGAGCTGTTTTTT
TRBV6-5	NA	TRBJ1-5	NA	CASSYSRGVNQPQHF	TGTGCCAGCAGTTACTCGCGGGGGGTGAATCAGCCCCAGCATTTT
TRBV10-3	TRBD2	TRBJ2-1	NA	CAISASGGRGNEQFF	TGTGCCATCAGTGCCTCGGGAGGCCGGGGCAATGAGCAGTTCTTC
TRBV6-1	NA	TRBJ1-3	NA	CASSETGQDSGNTIYF	TGTGCCAGCAGTGAAACAGGTCAGGACTCTGGAAACACCATATATTTT
TRBV7-2	TRBD1	TRBJ2-4	NA	CASSYDRGNIQYF	TGTGCCAGCAGCTACGACAGGGGGAACATTCAGTACTTC
TRBV5-6	NA	TRBJ2-1	NA	CASSLTGLVNNEQFF	TGTGCCAGCAGCCTAACAGGGTTGGTAAACAATGAGCAGTTCTTC
TRBV7-2	NA	TRBJ1-1	NA	CASSLVSRGVTEAFF	TGTGCCAGCAGCTTAGTTAGTCGGGGAGTGACTGAAGCTTTCTTT
TRBV18	NA	TRBJ1-1	NA	CASSPPGSARMANTEAFF	TGTGCCAGCTCACCTCCCGGCAGCGCCCGTATGGCTAACACTGAAGCTTTCTTT
TRBV6-5	TRBD1	TRBJ2-7	NA	CASSYATGGSYEQYF	TGTGCCAGCAGTTACGCGACAGGGGGCTCCTACGAGCAGTACTTC
TRBV11-3	TRBD2	TRBJ2-3	NA	CASSSGGSTDTQYF	TGTGCCAGCAGCTCCGGGGGGTCCACAGATACGCAGTATTTT
TRBV30	NA	TRBJ1-6	NA	CAWSSQGFSNSPLHF	TGTGCCTGGAGTTCACAGGGTTTTAGTAATTCACCCCTCCACTTT
TRBV12-2	NA	TRBJ2-7	NA	CASRLAPRAPVNRGPVSYEQYF	TGTGCAAGTCGCTTAGCCCCCCGTGCACCCGTCAACAGGGGCCCTGTCTCCTACGAGCAGTACTTC